This T cell receptor beta chain was sequenced in a study of T cells in Graves' hyperthyroidism and ophthalmopathy. Overall study findings and caveats: Clonotypes that were expanded in thyroid above 0.001 mostly appeared in blood too.

This clonotype showed up just a few times. The target antigen is unknown. V was clipped by 6 bases and J by 5 bases, with 13 bases between them. The CDR3 is 13 amino acids. Germline V CDR1 and CDR2: MNHNS, SASEGT. Reasons for excluding patients were uncontrolled infection, other autoimmune disease, pregnancy or lactation. Thyroid ultrasound, orbital computed tomography, clinical symptoms, and serum thyroxine and TRAb underpinned diagnoses. Researchers amplified the TCR beta CDR3 regions from RNA transcripts. The primer set for the first-round RT-PCR of the TCR CDR3 was HTBI. TCRdb fed the multiplex PCR reads into MiXCR, producing one record per CDR3 protein. Here the sample spans a few hundred thousand distinct CDR3 sequences, 14% to 15% being singletons.

This TCR derives from a woman in her 30s with Graves' hyperthyroidism. The chain couples TRBV6-1 to TRBJ2-5; D is unresolved. The sample was blood. CDR3 DNA sequence: TGTGCCAGCAGCCGCGATGTAGGGGAGACCCAGTACTTC. Encoded protein: CASSRDVGETQYF.